The entry that follows covers one TCR beta chain sequence. Its antigen target is currently unknown. Per-base qualities were not stored, and no clone one base away is much larger. These data belong to a study of regulatory T cells in long-lasting Graves disease (dated by TCRdb to about 2021). For the study in its entirety: In the newly diagnosed Graves' disease group, patients had been taking antithyroid drugs for less than 3 months. TCR sequencing covered around 13 persistent and some 20 newly diagnosed Graves' disease patients, some 33 samples in total. This study used TCR sequencing and RNA sequencing of peripheral blood to compare persistent Graves' disease patients against newly diagnosed Graves' disease patients. The study was registered as a clinical trial and conducted in China.

Preparation of the library involved multiplex PCR. Instrument on record: Illumina HiSeq 4000. TCR beta libraries were built with iRepertoire HTBI primers and Arm-PCR amplification of CDR3 regions. Before sequencing, the PCR products underwent gel purification. The paper's data handling went like this. Across samples, roughly 60 TRBV and 15 or so TRBJ segments were identified and used for gene usage analysis of CDR3 amino acid clonotypes. COPE and FqMerger were used to merge filtered high-quality paired reads into contigs. Contigs were aligned with BLAST to IMGT TRBV, TRBD and TRBJ reference genes, and CDR3 was defined per IMGT. Any clonotype with a frequency above 0.1% was classified as a highly expanded clone. Repertoire diversity was measured by Shannon entropy, and V-J evenness by the Gini coefficient. Clonotypes shared by more than one individual were considered public. Starting from the raw public reads, TCRdb applied fastp trimming at Q25, assembled clones with MiXCR and retained in-frame beta chains. Rows with one shared CDR3 protein collapse into an entry with the most common genes and DNA. V and J calls and clone size were set by TCRdb, not the authors. The sample has approximately 460,000 distinct CDR3 sequences on record, about 17% of them singletons. The top ten clonotypes cover over 8.5% of the sample.

The time point label, read with the paper, signifies: newly diagnosed GD, antithyroid drugs for less than 3 months. For both TCR sequencing and RNA sequencing, RNA was extracted from PBMCs in TRIzol. The diagnosis of Graves' disease followed American Thyroid Association guidelines. Patients were recruited from an endocrinology department in Xi'an, China. From each patient, nine milliliters of peripheral blood was collected into an EDTA anticoagulant tube. Ficoll Paque Plus density gradient separation was used to isolate PBMCs, and no further T cell sorting was done. RNA quality was checked with an Agilent 2100 Bioanalyzer and agarose gel, and concentration with a NanoDrop 2000. The full study reports these points: Sequencing and analysis were restricted to the TCR beta chain. Peripheral blood alone was examined, since thyroid tissue, which constituted the primary lesion, could not be accessed. As a limitation, the authors acknowledged that the small sample size may reduce accuracy. Patients with persistent disease shared more public clonotypes (fewer than 3,000) than newly diagnosed patients did (more than 900). Compared with newly diagnosed patients, persistent Graves' disease patients had lower TCR Shannon entropy and fewer highly expanded clones, which suggests clonal expansion.

The same data also contributed to another study, on T cells in Graves' hyperthyroidism and ophthalmopathy. Per the second study: Graves' hyperthyroidism was defined as stable when no progression to ophthalmopathy occurred over 18 months of follow-up. Hyperthyroidism patients were newly diagnosed, with disease duration under 2 months, and aged 18 to 65 years. Patients with uncontrolled infections, other autoimmune diseases, pregnancy or lactation were excluded. Clinical symptoms, serum thyroxine and TRAb, thyroid ultrasound, and orbital computed tomography formed the basis for the diagnoses. The TCR CDR3 was subjected to a first round of RT-PCR using the HTBI primer set and the Qiagen OneStep RT-PCR kit. Most expanded thyroid clonotypes (frequency above 0.001) were also detected in blood, a finding suggesting that blood repertoires may reflect thyroid immune responses. In cross-validation, a model built on a 13 V-J signature told ophthalmopathy apart from stable hyperthyroidism with 87.88% sensitivity and around 81% specificity, and in testing the same model reached 80%/75%. In validation, the model predicted progression to ophthalmopathy with approximately 69% sensitivity and 72.22% specificity, a median of roughly seven months before onset. TCR V-J signatures able to tell the groups apart were searched for in a discovery cohort of 90 to 100 patients, of whom 40 to 45 had Graves' ophthalmopathy and around 58 had stable Graves' hyperthyroidism. Prospective prediction of ophthalmopathy was tested in an independent validation cohort consisting of roughly 19 hyperthyroidism patients and about 17 patients who later progressed to ophthalmopathy. The 100 or so discovery patients were randomly split 7:3 into training and test sets. The study also compared thyroid tissue and blood T-cell repertoires from roughly six Graves' hyperthyroidism patients. After blood sampling, hyperthyroidism patients were treated with methimazole at a starting dose of 30 mg daily, and ophthalmopathy patients were treated with high-dose intravenous methylprednisolone. A second multiplex PCR round built the libraries, followed by size selection and purification. Paired-end sequencing of the libraries was performed with 100 bp reads on an Illumina HiSeq2000. SOAPnuke was used to process the raw data, with reads discarded if the reads contained adapters or uncalled bases, had a mean Phred below 15, or lacked an exact constant-primer or identifier match. COPE v1.2.5 was used to merge high-quality paired reads, and clonotypes were defined as unique nucleotide sequences. MiTCR v1.1 was used to align clonotypes to the IMGT TRBV, TRBD and TRBJ reference segments. Only V-J combinations with frequency above 0.0001, covering 99.2% of repertoires, were analysed. The TCS score was defined as the ratio of F50 (clonal expansion) to E x V (chaos), calculated using BLOSUM62-based TCRdist between CDR3 peptides within each V-J. Welch's t-statistics and random forest reduced 500 to 650 V-J features to about 13, which were used in a naive Bayes classifier (R e1071). No statistical method was used to fix the sample size in advance, and group allocation was not hidden from the investigators. The paper describes TCR Vbeta CDR3 sequencing of 140 or so peripheral blood samples, made up of some 42 ophthalmopathy patients, 70 to 75 hyperthyroidism patients and 17 progressor patients.

This TCR was recovered from a woman aged 25-40 years with Graves disease. Donor details come from another sample of the same person, matched by shared clones. Sequenced material: peripheral blood mononuclear cells (PBMCs), taken at new diagnosis, from a patient treated with antithyroid drugs.

Read as DNA, the sequence is TGTGCCAGCAGTTTATCCCCAGCGGGAGGGGAAAGCTCCTACAATGAGCAGTTCTTC. This yields the protein CASSLSPAGGESSYNEQFF. Recombination joined TRBV27 with TRBJ2-1, and 10 bases in between align with TRBD2. Ends trimmed: V by 0 bases, J by 0 bases; bases unmatched to a gene: 8. CDR1 and CDR2, looked up from the germline V gene (reference sequence), are MNHEY and SMNVEV. From the cysteine through the phenylalanine, the CDR3 covers 19 amino acids. CDR3 DNA only is kept here, 57 bases in frame from base 1.